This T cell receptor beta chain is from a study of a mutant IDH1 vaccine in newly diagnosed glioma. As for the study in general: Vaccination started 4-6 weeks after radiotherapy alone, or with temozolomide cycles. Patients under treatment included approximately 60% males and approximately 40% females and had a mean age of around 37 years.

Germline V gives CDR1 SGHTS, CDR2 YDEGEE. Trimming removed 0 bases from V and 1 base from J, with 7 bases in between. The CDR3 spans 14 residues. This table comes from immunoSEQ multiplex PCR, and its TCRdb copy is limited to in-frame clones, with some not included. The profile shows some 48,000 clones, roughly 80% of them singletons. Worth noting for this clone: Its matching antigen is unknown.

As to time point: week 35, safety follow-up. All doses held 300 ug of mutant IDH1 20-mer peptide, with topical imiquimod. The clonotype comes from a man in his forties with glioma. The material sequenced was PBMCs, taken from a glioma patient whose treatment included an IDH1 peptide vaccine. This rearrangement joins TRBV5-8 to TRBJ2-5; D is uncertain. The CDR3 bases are TGTGCCAGCAGCTTGGTTGGGTTCCAAGAGACCCAGTACTTC. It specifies CASSLVGFQETQYF.